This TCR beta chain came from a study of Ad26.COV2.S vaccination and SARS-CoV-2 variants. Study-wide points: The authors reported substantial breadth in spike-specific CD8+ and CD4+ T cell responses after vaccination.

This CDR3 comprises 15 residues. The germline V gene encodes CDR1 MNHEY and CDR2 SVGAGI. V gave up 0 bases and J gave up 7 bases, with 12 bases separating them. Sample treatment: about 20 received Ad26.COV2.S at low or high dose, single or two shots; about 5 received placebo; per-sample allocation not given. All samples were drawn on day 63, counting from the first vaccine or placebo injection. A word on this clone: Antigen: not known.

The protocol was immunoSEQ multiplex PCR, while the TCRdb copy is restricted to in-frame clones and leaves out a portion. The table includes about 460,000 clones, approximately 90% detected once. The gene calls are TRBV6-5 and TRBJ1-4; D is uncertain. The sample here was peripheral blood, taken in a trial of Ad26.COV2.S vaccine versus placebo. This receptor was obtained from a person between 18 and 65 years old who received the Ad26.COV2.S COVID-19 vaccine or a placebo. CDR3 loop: CASSYSGLPGEKLFF. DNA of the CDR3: TGTGCCAGCAGTTACTCGGGCCTGCCTGGTGAAAAACTGTTTTTT.